This T cell receptor beta chain was identified during a study of blood T cell repertoires in COVID-19. Turning to the study itself: Acute-phase and convalescent COVID-19 samples originated in the United States, Italy and Spain.

The Seattle patients joined while their infection was active and were tracked longitudinally afterward. Assay used: immunoSEQ multiplex PCR; TCRdb lists only in-frame clones, some missing. The sample holds 200,000 to 250,000 clones, more than 85% seen once. The V gene end was trimmed by 3 bases and the J gene end by 7 bases; junction bases not matched to a gene: 10. This CDR3 is built from 15 residues. Germline V lookup: CDR1 GTSNPN, CDR2 SVGIG (reference sequence). The receptor was isolated from a woman aged 50 to 60 with COVID-19, enrolled during active disease. The specimen was peripheral blood. The chain uses TRBV30 and TRBJ1-3; TRBD1 matches 9 bases. The CDR3 region has the DNA TGTGCCTGGAGCCGTGGACAGGGGCAGGCGAACACCATATATTTT. Protein sequence: CAWSRGQGQANTIYF.